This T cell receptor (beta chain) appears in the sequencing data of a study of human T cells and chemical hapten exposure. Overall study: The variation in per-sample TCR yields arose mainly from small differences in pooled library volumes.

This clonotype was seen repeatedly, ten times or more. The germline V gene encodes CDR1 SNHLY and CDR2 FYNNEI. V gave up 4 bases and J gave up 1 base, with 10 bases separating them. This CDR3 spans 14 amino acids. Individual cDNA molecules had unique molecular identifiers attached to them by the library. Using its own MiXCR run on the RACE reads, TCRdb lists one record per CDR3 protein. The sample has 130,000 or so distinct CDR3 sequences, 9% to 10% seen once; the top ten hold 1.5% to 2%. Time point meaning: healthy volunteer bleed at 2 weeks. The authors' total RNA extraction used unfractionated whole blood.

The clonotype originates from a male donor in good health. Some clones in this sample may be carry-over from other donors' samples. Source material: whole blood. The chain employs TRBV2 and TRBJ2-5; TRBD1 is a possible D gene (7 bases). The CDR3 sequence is CASSAGGGQETQYF. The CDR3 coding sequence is TGTGCCAGCAGTGCAGGGGGAGGCCAAGAGACCCAGTACTTC.